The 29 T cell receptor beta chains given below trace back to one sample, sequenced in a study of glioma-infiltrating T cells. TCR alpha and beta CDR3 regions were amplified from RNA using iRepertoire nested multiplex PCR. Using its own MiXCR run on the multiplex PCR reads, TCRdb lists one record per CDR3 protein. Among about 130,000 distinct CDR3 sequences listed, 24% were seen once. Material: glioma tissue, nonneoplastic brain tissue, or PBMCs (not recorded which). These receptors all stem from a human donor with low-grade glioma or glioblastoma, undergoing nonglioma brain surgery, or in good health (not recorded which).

CDR3 DNA sequence: TGTGCCAGCAGTTACTTTCCTCGACTGGGAGAGACTGGGGCCAACGTCCTGACTTTC. As protein: CASSYFPRLGETGANVLTF. The V call is TRBV6-6, the J call TRBJ2-6, with D maybe TRBD2 (5 bases). CDR1 is MNHNY, CDR2 SVGAGI, per germline (reference sequence). The CDR3 spans 19 residues. Trimming took 1 base from V and 2 from J, leaving 18 bases between them.

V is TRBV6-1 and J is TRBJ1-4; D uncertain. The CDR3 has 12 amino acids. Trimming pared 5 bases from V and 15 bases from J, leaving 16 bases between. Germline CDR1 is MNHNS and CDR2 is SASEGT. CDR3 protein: CASSSGLRAVFF. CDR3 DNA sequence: TGTGCCAGCAGTAGCGGGCTCCGAGCGGTGTTTTTT.

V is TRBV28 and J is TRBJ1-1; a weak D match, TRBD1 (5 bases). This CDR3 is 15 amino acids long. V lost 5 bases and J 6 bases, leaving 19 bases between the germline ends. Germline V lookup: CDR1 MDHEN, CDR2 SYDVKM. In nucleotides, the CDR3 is TGTGCCAGCAGTATACGGACGGGACGAGGCCCTGAAGCTTTCTTT. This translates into CASSIRTGRGPEAFF. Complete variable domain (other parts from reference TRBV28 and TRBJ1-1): DVKVTQSSRYLVKRTGEKVFLECVQDMDHENMFWYRQDPGLGLRLIYFSYDVKMKEKGDIPEGYSVSREKKERFSLILESASTNQTSMYLCASSIRTGRGPEAFFGQGTRLTVV.

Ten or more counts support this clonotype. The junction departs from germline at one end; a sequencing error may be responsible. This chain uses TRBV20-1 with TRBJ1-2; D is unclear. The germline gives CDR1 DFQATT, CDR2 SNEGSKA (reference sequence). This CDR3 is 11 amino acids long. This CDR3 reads CSASIIDPDAF. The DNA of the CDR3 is TGCAGTGCTAGTATTATCGACCCGGACGCCTTC.

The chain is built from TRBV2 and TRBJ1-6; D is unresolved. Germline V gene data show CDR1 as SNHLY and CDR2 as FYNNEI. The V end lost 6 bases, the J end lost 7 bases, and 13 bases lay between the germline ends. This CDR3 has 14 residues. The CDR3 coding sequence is TGTGCCAGCAGCGTGGCAGACATCAATTCACCCCTCCACTTT. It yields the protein CASSVADINSPLHF.

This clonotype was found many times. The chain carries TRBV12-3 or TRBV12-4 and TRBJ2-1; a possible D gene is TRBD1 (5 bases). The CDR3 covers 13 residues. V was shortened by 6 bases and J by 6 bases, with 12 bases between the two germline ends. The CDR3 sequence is CASRGSGPNEQFF. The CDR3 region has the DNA TGTGCCAGCAGGGGGTCAGGGCCCAATGAGCAGTTCTTC.

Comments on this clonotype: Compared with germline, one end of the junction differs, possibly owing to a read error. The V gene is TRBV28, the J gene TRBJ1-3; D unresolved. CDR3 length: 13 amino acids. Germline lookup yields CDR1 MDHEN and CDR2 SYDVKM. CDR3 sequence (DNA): TGTGCCAGCGGTTCCCCCTCTGGAAACACCGTATATTTT. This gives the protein CASGSPSGNTVYF.

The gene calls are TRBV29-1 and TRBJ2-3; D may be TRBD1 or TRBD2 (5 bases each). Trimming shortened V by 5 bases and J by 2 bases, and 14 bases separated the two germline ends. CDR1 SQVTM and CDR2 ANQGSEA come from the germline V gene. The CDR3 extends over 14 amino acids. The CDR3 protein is CSVSGTSNTDTQYF. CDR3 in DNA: TGCAGCGTTTCCGGGACGAGCAACACAGATACGCAGTATTTT.

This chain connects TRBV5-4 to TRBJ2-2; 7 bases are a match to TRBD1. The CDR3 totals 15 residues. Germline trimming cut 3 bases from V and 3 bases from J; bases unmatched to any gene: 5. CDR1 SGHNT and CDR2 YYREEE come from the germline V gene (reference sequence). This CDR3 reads CASSSGQVDTGELFF. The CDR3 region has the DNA TGTGCCAGCAGCTCTGGACAGGTGGACACCGGGGAGCTGTTTTTT.

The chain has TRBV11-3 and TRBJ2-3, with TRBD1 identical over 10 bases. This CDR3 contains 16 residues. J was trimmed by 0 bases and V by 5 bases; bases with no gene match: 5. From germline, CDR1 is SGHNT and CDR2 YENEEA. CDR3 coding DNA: TGTGCCAGCAGCCCCCAGGGACAGGGGAGCACAGATACGCAGTATTTT. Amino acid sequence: CASSPQGQGSTDTQYF.

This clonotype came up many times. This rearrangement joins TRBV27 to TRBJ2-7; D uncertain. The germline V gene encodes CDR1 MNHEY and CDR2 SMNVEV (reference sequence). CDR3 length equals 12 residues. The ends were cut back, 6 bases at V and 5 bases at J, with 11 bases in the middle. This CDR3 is CASRDVRDEQYV. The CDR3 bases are TGTGCCAGCAGGGACGTAAGGGACGAGCAGTACGTC.

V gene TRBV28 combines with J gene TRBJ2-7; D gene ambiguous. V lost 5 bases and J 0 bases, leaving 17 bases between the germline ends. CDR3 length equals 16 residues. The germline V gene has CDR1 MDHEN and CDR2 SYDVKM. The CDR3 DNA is TGTGCCAGCAGTGCCCTGGACGGCCATAGCTCCTACGAGCAGTACGTC. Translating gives CASSALDGHSSYEQYV.

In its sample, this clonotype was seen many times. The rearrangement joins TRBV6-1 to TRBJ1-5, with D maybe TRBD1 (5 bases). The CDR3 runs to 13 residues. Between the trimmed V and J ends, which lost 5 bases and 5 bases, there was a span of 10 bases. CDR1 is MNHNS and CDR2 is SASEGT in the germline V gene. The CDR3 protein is CASSQIGDQPQHF. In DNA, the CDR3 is TGTGCCAGCAGTCAAATAGGGGATCAGCCCCAGCATTTT.

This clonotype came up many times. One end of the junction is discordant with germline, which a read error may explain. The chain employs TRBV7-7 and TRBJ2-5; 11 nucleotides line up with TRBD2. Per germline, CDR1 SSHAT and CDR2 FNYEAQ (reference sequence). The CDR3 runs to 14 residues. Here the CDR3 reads CASSSGLAEETQYF. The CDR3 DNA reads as TGTGCTAGCAGCTCGGGACTAGCGGAAGAGACCCAGTACTTC.

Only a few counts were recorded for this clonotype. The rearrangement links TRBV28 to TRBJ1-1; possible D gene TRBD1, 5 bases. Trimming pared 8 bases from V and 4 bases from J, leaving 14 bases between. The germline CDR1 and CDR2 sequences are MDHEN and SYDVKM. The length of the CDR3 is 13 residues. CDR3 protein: CASPKRGATEAFF. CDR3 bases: TGTGCCAGCCCCAAAAGGGGAGCCACTGAAGCTTTCTTT.

This CDR3 is CATRGPWTQDYGYTF. The CDR3 nucleotides are TGTGCCACCAGAGGCCCCTGGACACAAGACTATGGCTACACCTTC. V and J are TRBV15 and TRBJ1-2; maybe TRBD1 (5 bases). Trimming stripped 6 bases from V and 3 bases from J, with 17 bases between. Per the germline V gene, CDR1 is LNHNV and CDR2 is YYDKDF (reference sequence). The CDR3 spans 15 residues. Combining the CDR3 with reference TRBV15 and TRBJ1-2 gives the whole variable domain DAMVIQNPRYQVTQFGKPVTLSCSQTLNHNVMYWYQQKSSQAPKLLFHYYDKDFNNEADTPDNFQSRRPNTSFCFLDIRSPGLGDTAMYLCATRGPWTQDYGYTFGSGTRLTVV.

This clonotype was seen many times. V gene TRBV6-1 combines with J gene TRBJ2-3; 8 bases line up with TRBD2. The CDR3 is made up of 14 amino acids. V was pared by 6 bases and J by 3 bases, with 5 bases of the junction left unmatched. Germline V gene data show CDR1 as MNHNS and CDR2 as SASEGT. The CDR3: CASRRTSRTDTQYF. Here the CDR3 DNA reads TGTGCCAGCAGACGGACTAGCCGTACAGATACGCAGTATTTT.

As DNA, the CDR3 is TGTGCCAGCAGCTCGAACCCCGAGCAGTTCTTC. It is translated as CASSSNPEQFF. The chain has TRBV11-2 and TRBJ2-1; no clear D. The CDR3 loop spans 11 amino acids. The germline gives CDR1 SGHAT, CDR2 FQNNGV. Trimming took 4 bases from V and 10 from J, leaving 8 bases between them. The full variable domain, completed using reference TRBV11-2 and TRBJ2-1, is EAGVAQSPRYKIIEKRQSVAFWCNPISGHATLYWYQQILGQGPKLLIQFQNNGVVDDSQLPKDRFSAERLKGVDSTLKIQPAKLEDSAVYLCASSSNPEQFFGPGTRLTVL.

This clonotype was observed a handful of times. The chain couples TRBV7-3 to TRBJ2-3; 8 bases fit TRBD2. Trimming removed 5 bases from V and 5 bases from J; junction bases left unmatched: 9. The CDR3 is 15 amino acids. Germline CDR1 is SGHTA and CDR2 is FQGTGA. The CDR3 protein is CASSQTGGERDTQYF. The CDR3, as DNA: TGTGCCAGCAGCCAGACGGGGGGGGAGAGAGATACGCAGTATTTT.

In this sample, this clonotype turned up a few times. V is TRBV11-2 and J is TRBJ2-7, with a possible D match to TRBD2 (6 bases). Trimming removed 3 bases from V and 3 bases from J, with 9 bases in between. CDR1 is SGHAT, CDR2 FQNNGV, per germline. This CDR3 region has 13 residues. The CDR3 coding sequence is TGTGCCAGCAGCTTTCAGGGAGGCTACGAGCAGTACGTC. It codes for CASSFQGGYEQYV.

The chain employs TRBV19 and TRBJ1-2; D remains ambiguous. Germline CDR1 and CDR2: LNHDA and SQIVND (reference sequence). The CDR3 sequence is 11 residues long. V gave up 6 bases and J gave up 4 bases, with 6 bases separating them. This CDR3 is CASRGSYGYTF. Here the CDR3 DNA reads TGTGCCAGTAGGGGCAGCTATGGCTACACCTTC.

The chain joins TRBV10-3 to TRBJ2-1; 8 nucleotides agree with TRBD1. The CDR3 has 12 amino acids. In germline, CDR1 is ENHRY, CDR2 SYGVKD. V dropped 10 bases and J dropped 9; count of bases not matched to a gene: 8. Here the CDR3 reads CATGTGSPEQFF. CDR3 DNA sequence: TGTGCCACCGGGACAGGTTCGCCTGAGCAGTTCTTC.

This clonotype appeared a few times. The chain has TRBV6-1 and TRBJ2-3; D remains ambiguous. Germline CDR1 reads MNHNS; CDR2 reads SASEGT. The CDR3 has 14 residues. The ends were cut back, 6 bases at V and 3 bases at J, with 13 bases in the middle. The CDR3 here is CASRNPVYTDTQYF. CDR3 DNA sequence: TGTGCCAGCAGGAACCCCGTCTATACAGATACGCAGTATTTT.

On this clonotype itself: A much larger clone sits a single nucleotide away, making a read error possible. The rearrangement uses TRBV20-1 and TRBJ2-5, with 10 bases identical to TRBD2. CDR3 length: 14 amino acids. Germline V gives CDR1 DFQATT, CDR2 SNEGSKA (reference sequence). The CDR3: CSAKLAGLQETRYF. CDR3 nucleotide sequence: TGCAGTGCAAAACTAGCGGGACTCCAAGAGACCCGGTACTTC.

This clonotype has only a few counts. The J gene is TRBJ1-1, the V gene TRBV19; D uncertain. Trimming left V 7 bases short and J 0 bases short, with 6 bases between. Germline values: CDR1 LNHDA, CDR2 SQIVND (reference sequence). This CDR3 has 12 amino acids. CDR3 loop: CASKFMNTEAFF. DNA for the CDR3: TGTGCCAGTAAGTTTATGAACACTGAAGCTTTCTTT.

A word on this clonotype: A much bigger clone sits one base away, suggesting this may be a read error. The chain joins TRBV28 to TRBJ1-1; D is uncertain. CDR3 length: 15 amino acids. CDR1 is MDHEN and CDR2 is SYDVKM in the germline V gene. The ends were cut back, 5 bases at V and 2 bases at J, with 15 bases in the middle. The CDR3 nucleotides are TGTGCCAGCAGTCCCCGCTTATGGGGTAACACTGAAGCTTTCTTT. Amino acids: CASSPRLWGNTEAFF. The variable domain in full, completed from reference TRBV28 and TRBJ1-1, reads DVKVTQSSRYLVKRTGEKVFLECVQDMDHENMFWYRQDPGLGLRLIYFSYDVKMKEKGDIPEGYSVSREKKERFSLILESASTNQTSMYLCASSPRLWGNTEAFFGQGTRLTVV.

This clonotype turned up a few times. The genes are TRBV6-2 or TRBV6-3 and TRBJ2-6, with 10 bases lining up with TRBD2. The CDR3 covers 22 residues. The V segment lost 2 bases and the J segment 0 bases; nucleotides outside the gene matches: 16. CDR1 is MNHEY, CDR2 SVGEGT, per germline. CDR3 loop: CASSYPPRSGGALLSGANVLTF. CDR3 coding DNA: TGTGCCAGCAGTTACCCCCCTAGAAGCGGGGGGGCCTTACTCTCTGGGGCCAACGTCCTGACTTTC.

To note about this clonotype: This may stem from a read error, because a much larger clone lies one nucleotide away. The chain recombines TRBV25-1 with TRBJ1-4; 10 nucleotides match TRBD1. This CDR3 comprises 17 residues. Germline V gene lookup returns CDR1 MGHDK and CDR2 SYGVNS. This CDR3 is CARSVSPGTGVGEKLFF. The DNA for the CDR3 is TGTGCCAGAAGTGTCTCACCCGGGACAGGGGTGGGTGAAAAACTGTTTTTT.

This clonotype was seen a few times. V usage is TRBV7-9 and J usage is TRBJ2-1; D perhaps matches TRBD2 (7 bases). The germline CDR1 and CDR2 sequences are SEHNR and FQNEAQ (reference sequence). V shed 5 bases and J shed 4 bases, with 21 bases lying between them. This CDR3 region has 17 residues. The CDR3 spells CASSQKAKGGFYNEQFF. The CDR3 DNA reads TGTGCCAGCAGCCAGAAAGCAAAGGGGGGGTTTTACAATGAGCAGTTCTTC. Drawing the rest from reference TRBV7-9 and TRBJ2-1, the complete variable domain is DTGVSQNPRHKITKRGQNVTFRCDPISEHNRLYWYRQTLGQGPEFLTYFQNEAQLEKSRLLSDRFSAERPKGSFSTLEIQRTEQGDSAMYLCASSQKAKGGFYNEQFFGPGTRLTVL.